This T cell receptor beta chain was found in a study of T cell responses to AZD1222 COVID-19 vaccine. The CDR3 is made up of 14 amino acids. Germline CDR1 KGHDR, CDR2 SFDVKD. Between the trimmed V and J ends, which lost 5 bases and 6 bases, there was a span of 15 bases. General study points: Increased Spike-specific TCR breadth and depth were observed after two AZD1222 doses. There were mostly white British donors and more females than males, and clonal diversity was possibly underestimated. Repertoire samples came only from after the peak T cell response.

Second-dose schedules of about 4 or about 12 weeks were combined. Sequencing used immunoSEQ multiplex PCR; TCRdb keeps in-frame clones, though not all of them. The table includes 85,000 to 100,000 clones, approximately 88% detected once. Comment on this clone: No antigen is known for it.

The origin of this receptor is an adult who received the AZD1222 COVID-19 vaccine. The genes are TRBV24-1 and TRBJ1-2, with D unresolved. Material: peripheral blood, obtained 28 days after the second AZD1222 dose. The CDR3 bases are TGTGCCACCAGTGCTCAGTCACCCACGGATGGCTACACCTTC. This codes for CATSAQSPTDGYTF.